A single count supports the clone carrying this T cell receptor (beta chain). Previously, flow cytometry had revealed CD8+CD57+ cell expansion in the patients chosen for sequencing. Each of the patients presented with severe acquired aplastic anemia. Sampling of blood occurred while the patients had still received no therapy. These data are taken from a study of CD8+CD57+ T cells in acquired aplastic anemia. CDR3 length: 14 amino acids. V lost 1 base and J lost 5; bases outside the gene matches: 3. The V gene's germline CDR1 is DFQATT and CDR2 SNEGSKA (reference sequence). Profiling that covered TCR beta VDJ and CDR3 relied on genomic DNA as its template. TCRdb re-derived calls from the reads in MiXCR, one entry per CDR3 protein. In the table there are around 180,000 distinct CDR3 sequences, around 48% of which are singletons.

Sequencing used sorted CD4+, CD8+, or CD8+CD57+ T cells (not recorded which) from PBMCs. This sequence joins TRBV20-1 and TRBJ2-1, with TRBD2 matching over 9 bases. The receptor was derived from a human donor with aplastic anemia. The CDR3, as DNA: TGCAGTGCTAGAGCGGCTAGCGGGGACAATGAGCAGTTCTTC. Its translation: CSARAASGDNEQFF.